These 4 T cell receptor beta chains came from one sample sequenced in a study of T cells in Graves' hyperthyroidism and ophthalmopathy. Amplification targeted TCR beta CDR3 regions from RNA transcripts. A set of HTBI primers served as the primers for a first-round RT-PCR of the TCR CDR3. TCRdb re-analysed the multiplex PCR reads in MiXCR, keeping a single row per CDR3 protein. The table has a few hundred thousand distinct CDR3 sequences, around a fifth seen once. The specimen sequenced was blood. These receptors were obtained from a woman in her sixties or seventies with Graves' ophthalmopathy.

The chain recombines TRBV5-1 with TRBJ1-4, with 9 positions matching TRBD1. The CDR3 has 15 amino acids. Trimming removed 0 bases from V and 5 bases from J; junction bases left unmatched: 2. The germline CDR1 and CDR2 sequences are SGHRS and YFSETQ. CDR3 coding DNA: TGCGCCAGCAGCTTGGATGGGACAGGGAATGAAAAACTGTTTTTT. This gives the protein CASSLDGTGNEKLFF.

This clonotype was counted at least ten times. The chain joins TRBV18 to TRBJ1-1, with D maybe TRBD1 (6 bases). This CDR3 region has 14 residues. With 3 bases removed from V and 1 base from J, the gap between germline ends came to 9 bases. CDR1 KGHSH and CDR2 LQKENI come from the germline V gene. The CDR3 DNA follows: TGTGCCAGCTCACCCGGGACAACGAACACTGAAGCTTTCTTT. Translating gives CASSPGTTNTEAFF.

This clonotype was recorded at least ten times. The rearrangement links TRBV20-1 to TRBJ1-6; D not certain. Trimming took 6 bases from V and 9 from J, leaving 15 bases between them. The CDR3 loop spans 13 amino acids. CDR1 and CDR2 (germline): DFQATT, SNEGSKA (reference sequence). Here the CDR3 DNA reads TGCAGTGCCAGACGGCTGGAGAGTTCACCCCTCCACTTT. This gives the protein CSARRLESSPLHF.

Note on this clonotype: This may arise from a read error, as a much more abundant clone is one base away. This chain connects TRBV28 to TRBJ1-2; 7 bases match TRBD1. The length of the CDR3 is 15 residues. Germline V CDR1 and CDR2: MDHEN, SYDVKM. V shed 5 bases, J shed 6 bases, and the junction held 12 bases outside the gene matches. CDR3 sequence reads: CASSPHSTGSHGYTF. In nucleotides, the CDR3 is TGTGCCAGCAGTCCTCACTCGACAGGGAGCCATGGCTACACCTTC.